The clone carrying this T cell receptor (beta chain) was seen only a few times. The sample originates from a study of blood T cell repertoires in COVID-19. Profiling relied on immunoSEQ multiplex PCR, and the TCRdb table lists in-frame clones only, not all of them. This sample has over 200,000 clones; approximately 80% occur once, and the top ten carry roughly 18%. The CDR3 loop spans 11 amino acids. The V end lost 5 bases, the J end lost 1 base, and 2 bases lay between the germline ends. Germline CDR1 MDHEN, CDR2 SYDVKM. V gene TRBV28 combines with J gene TRBJ2-5; no clear D. Sample: peripheral blood. The source of this sequence is a woman over 75 with active or convalescent COVID-19. The CDR3 reads CASSLQETQYF. Written as DNA, the CDR3 is TGTGCCAGCAGTCTCCAAGAGACCCAGTACTTC.